The T cell receptor (beta chain) described here comes from a study of cytomegalovirus exposure and HLA in healthy donors. In the case of this clone: Its antigen is not identified. One end of the junction fails to match germline, which may point to a read error.

Looked up from germline, CDR1 is MGHDK and CDR2 is SYGVNS. The CDR3 runs 11 residues. Primers for the PCR totalled 60 Vbeta and 13 Jbeta. Sequencing was performed with immunoSEQ multiplex PCR; in TCRdb, only in-frame clones are kept and a portion is missing. Among about 76,000 clones listed, 80% to 90% were seen once. Study conclusions and caveats: In a later analysis, HLA-associated beta chains showed higher expansion and lower generation probabilities than comparable chains.

The chain employs TRBV25-1 and TRBJ1-1, with D possibly being TRBD1 (5 bases). Sequenced material: PBMCs. The sequence derives from a woman in her 30s in good health and CMV-seronegative. Written as DNA, the CDR3 is TGTGCCAGCAGTGAAACAGGCACCGTGGTCTTT. Translating gives CASSETGTVVF. Drawing the rest from reference TRBV25-1 and TRBJ1-1, the complete variable domain is EADIYQTPRYLVIGTGKKITLECSQTMGHDKMYWYQQDPGMELHLIHYSYGVNSTEKGDLSSESTVSRIRTEHFPLTLESARPSHTSQYLCASSETGTVVFGQGTRLTVV.